One and the same sample provided the 29 T cell receptor beta chains below, sequenced in a study of blood T cell repertoires in COVID-19. Using immunoSEQ multiplex PCR, the repertoire was profiled, and TCRdb retains in-frame clones only, with some absent. The sample yields 250,000 or so clones, 89% seen once. Specimen: peripheral blood. These receptors came from a woman aged 40 to 50 who had recovered from COVID-19.

The chain recombines TRBV6-6 with TRBJ1-3; no reliable D call. Per the germline V gene, CDR1 is MNHNY and CDR2 is SVGAGI (reference sequence). This CDR3 has 12 residues. The germline V and J ends were trimmed by 5 bases and 8 bases, with 10 bases remaining between them. DNA for the CDR3: TGTGCCAGCAGTCCTACAGCGGACACCATATATTTT. Its translation is CASSPTADTIYF.

This clone occurred a few times. The chain employs TRBV3-1 (or the pseudogene TRBV3-2) and TRBJ2-7; 9 bases map to TRBD2. This CDR3 has 15 residues. V trimming: 4 bases; J trimming: 2 bases; junction bases outside the gene matches: 6. Germline V CDR1 and CDR2: LGHDT, YNNKEL (reference sequence). CDR3 sequence (DNA): TGTGCCAGCAGCCCGCAGGCGGGAGGGCCCTACGAGCAGTACTTC. Its translation: CASSPQAGGPYEQYF.

This clone was seen a single time. This rearrangement joins TRBV30 to TRBJ2-3, with D uncertain. The CDR3 runs 11 residues. Trimming shortened V by 4 bases and J by 7 bases, and 9 bases separated the two germline ends. Per the germline V gene, CDR1 is GTSNPN and CDR2 is SVGIG (reference sequence). This chain's CDR3 is CAWTETNTQYF. The CDR3 DNA is TGTGCCTGGACAGAGACAAATACGCAGTATTTT.

This sequence joins TRBV2 and TRBJ2-2; D call uncertain. V dropped 7 bases and J dropped 1 base, with 4 bases sitting between them. CDR1 and CDR2 (germline): SNHLY, FYNNEI. CDR3 length equals 12 residues. This CDR3 reads CASTVNTGELFF. CDR3 DNA: TGTGCCAGCACGGTGAACACCGGGGAGCTGTTTTTT.

V gene TRBV3-1 (or the pseudogene TRBV3-2) combines with J gene TRBJ2-3; the match to TRBD2 covers 8 bases. CDR3 size: 18 residues. CDR1 is LGHDT and CDR2 is YNNKEL in the germline V gene (reference sequence). With V trimmed by 4 bases and J by 1 base, 13 bases remained unmatched. DNA for the CDR3: TGTGCCAGCAGCCTCGGGATAGCGGGATCTTTAGGCACAGATACGCAGTATTTT. Amino acid sequence: CASSLGIAGSLGTDTQYF.

CDR3 in amino acids: CASSIFFGQGIEQFF. As DNA, the CDR3 is TGTGCCAGTAGTATCTTTTTTGGACAGGGGATTGAGCAGTTCTTC. The V call is TRBV19, the J call TRBJ2-1, with 9 bases aligning to TRBD1. V trimming: 3 bases; J trimming: 9 bases; junction bases outside the gene matches: 9. The length of the CDR3 is 15 residues. Germline V gene lookup returns CDR1 LNHDA and CDR2 SQIVND (reference sequence).

The chain links TRBV15 to TRBJ2-3; 9 nucleotides match TRBD1. The CDR3 runs 16 residues. The germline gives CDR1 LNHNV, CDR2 YYDKDF (reference sequence). V was pared by 3 bases and J by 1 base, with 5 bases of the junction left unmatched. CDR3 sequence (DNA): TGTGCCACCAGCAGCAACCGGGACAGGGGCACAGATACGCAGTATTTT. Residues: CATSSNRDRGTDTQYF.

This clone appeared once. The CDR3 DNA reads as TGTGCCAGCAGTGCGATAGCGGGAGCGTCCTACGAGCAGTACTTC. Translation gives CASSAIAGASYEQYF. This chain uses TRBV6-2 or TRBV6-3 with TRBJ2-7; 9 nucleotides agree with TRBD2. J gave up 1 base and V 5 bases, and 6 bases lay outside the gene matches. This CDR3 region has 15 residues. CDR1 MNHEY and CDR2 SVGEGT come from the germline V gene.

This clone was observed a single time. The chain combines TRBV7-8 with TRBJ1-5, with 7 bases that match TRBD1. The CDR3 is 16 amino acids. V shed 5 bases, J shed 2 bases, and the junction held 9 bases outside the gene matches. Germline CDR1 is SGHVS and CDR2 is FQNEAQ. The CDR3 nucleotides read TGTGCCAGCAGCCTTAGGGGGCAAGACGGCAATCAGCCCCAGCATTTT. Translated, it gives CASSLRGQDGNQPQHF.

CDR3 amino acids: CASSVDGDNSPLHF. The CDR3 DNA sequence: TGTGCCAGCAGCGTAGACGGGGATAATTCACCCCTCCACTTT. The chain couples TRBV9 to TRBJ1-6; no definite D call. V dropped 0 bases and J dropped 5 bases, with 6 bases sitting between them. The CDR3 loop spans 14 amino acids. In germline, CDR1 is SGDLS, CDR2 YYNGEE.

The chain recombines TRBV2 with TRBJ2-7; 11 positions agree with TRBD2. This CDR3 spans 13 amino acids. Trimming cost V 9 bases and J 3 bases; bases outside gene matches: 4. Looked up from germline, CDR1 is SNHLY and CDR2 is FYNNEI. CDR3 sequence: CASRTSGFYEQYF. The DNA of the CDR3 is TGTGCCAGTAGGACTAGCGGGTTCTACGAGCAGTACTTC.

CDR3 in DNA: TGTGCCAGCAGCCTCCGGGACATCAGCTACGAGCAGTACTTC. This sequence encodes CASSLRDISYEQYF. J is TRBJ2-7 and V is TRBV5-6; a weak D match, TRBD1 (6 bases). V was pared by 4 bases and J by 3 bases, with 14 bases between. CDR1 and CDR2 from the germline V gene are SGHDT and YYEEEE. The CDR3 runs to 14 residues.

In its sample, this clone was seen a few times. The gene calls are TRBV5-1 and TRBJ1-3; D is uncertain. Germline CDR1 SGHRS, CDR2 YFSETQ. Trimming took off 8 bases at V and 2 bases at J, with 11 bases between the two ends. The length of the CDR3 is 13 residues. CDR3 nucleotides: TGCGCCAGTGGGGAGGTTCCTGGAAACACCATATATTTT. It specifies CASGEVPGNTIYF.

This clone turned up a few times. The rearrangement joins TRBV2 to TRBJ2-7; 12 bases agree with TRBD2. V trimming: 5 bases; J trimming: 6 bases; junction bases outside the gene matches: 11. The CDR3 is 16 residues long. Germline V gives CDR1 SNHLY, CDR2 FYNNEI. This CDR3 reads CASSQGGLAGLSEQYF. The DNA of the CDR3 is TGTGCCAGCAGTCAAGGCGGACTAGCGGGGTTGAGCGAGCAGTACTTC. Based on the CDR3 plus reference TRBV2 and TRBJ2-7, the full variable domain is EPEVTQTPSHQVTQMGQEVILRCVPISNHLYFYWYRQILGQKVEFLVSFYNNEISEKSEIFDDQFSVERPDGSNFTLKIRSTKLEDSAMYFCASSQGGLAGLSEQYFGPGTRLTVT.

V usage is TRBV19 and J usage is TRBJ2-6; the match to TRBD2 covers 12 bases. Trimming removed 7 bases from V and 4 bases from J; junction bases left unmatched: 11. Germline CDR1 is LNHDA and CDR2 is SQIVND (reference sequence). CDR3 size: 18 residues. Here the CDR3 DNA reads TGTGCCAGTACCAGGGGGCTAGCGGGAGGGGCCGGGGCCAACGTCCTGACTTTC. Translating it yields CASTRGLAGGAGANVLTF.

This clone was observed once. J is TRBJ1-1 and V is TRBV11-2; D gene uncertain. The V end lost 0 bases, the J end lost 4 bases, and 15 bases lay between the germline ends. Germline V gives CDR1 SGHAT, CDR2 FQNNGV. CDR3 length: 16 residues. CDR3 sequence reads: CASSLDSAASGTEAFF. In DNA form, the CDR3 reads TGTGCCAGCAGCTTAGATTCGGCGGCGTCGGGCACTGAAGCTTTCTTT.

Only a few counts were recorded for this clone. The V gene is TRBV3-1 (or the pseudogene TRBV3-2), the J gene TRBJ2-7; 7 bases fit TRBD2. The CDR3 contains 13 residues. Germline values: CDR1 LGHDT, CDR2 YNNKEL (reference sequence). V shed 7 bases, J shed 0 bases, and the junction held 3 bases outside the gene matches. Here the CDR3 reads CASKRGGSYEQYF. In DNA, the CDR3 is TGTGCCAGCAAGCGGGGAGGCTCCTACGAGCAGTACTTC.

The chain couples TRBV3-1 (or the pseudogene TRBV3-2) to TRBJ2-3; D unresolved. The V end was cut by 8 bases, the J end by 7 bases, with 10 bases between. The CDR3 is 11 amino acids. Per germline, CDR1 LGHDT and CDR2 YNNKEL (reference sequence). The CDR3 nucleotides read TGTGCCAGCGGAGTCGGAAATACGCAGTATTTT. This encodes CASGVGNTQYF.

The chain is built from TRBV5-1 and TRBJ2-1; 7 positions agree with TRBD2. The CDR3 length is 15 residues. V dropped 4 bases and J dropped 6; count of bases not matched to a gene: 10. Germline loops: CDR1 SGHRS, CDR2 YFSETQ. This CDR3 reads CASSGTGGLGNEQFF. The CDR3 bases are TGCGCCAGCAGCGGGACGGGGGGTCTCGGCAATGAGCAGTTCTTC.

The count of this clone is one. The J gene is TRBJ2-3, the V gene TRBV29-1; unclear D gene. The CDR3 length is 14 residues. Germline assignment: CDR1 SQVTM and CDR2 ANQGSEA. With 7 bases removed from V and 6 bases from J, the gap between germline ends came to 20 bases. CDR3 residues: CSAEPDVEPDTQYF. The CDR3, as DNA: TGCAGCGCCGAACCCGATGTTGAGCCCGATACGCAGTATTTT.

The CDR3 reads CASSIEHRARSSNQPQHF. In DNA form, the CDR3 reads TGTGCCAGTAGTATAGAGCACAGGGCGAGAAGTAGCAATCAGCCCCAGCATTTT. The chain links TRBV19 to TRBJ1-5; a possible D gene is TRBD1 (6 bases). CDR3 length: 18 amino acids. Trimming stripped 0 bases from V and 0 bases from J, with 15 bases between. CDR1 is LNHDA and CDR2 is SQIVND in the germline V gene (reference sequence).

V usage is TRBV18 and J usage is TRBJ2-7, with TRBD2 identical over 10 bases. The V segment lost 2 bases and the J segment 4 bases; nucleotides outside the gene matches: 5. The CDR3 contains 15 residues. Germline V gives CDR1 KGHSH, CDR2 LQKENI. The CDR3 DNA sequence: TGTGCCAGCTCACCATCGCTAGCGGGAGATTACGAGCAGTACTTC. It is translated as CASSPSLAGDYEQYF.

The V and J genes are TRBV4-1 and TRBJ2-2, with a weak D call TRBD1 (6 bases). This CDR3 is built from 18 residues. From germline, CDR1 is MGHRA and CDR2 YSYEKL. The ends were cut back, 1 base at V and 5 bases at J, with 20 bases in the middle. The DNA of the CDR3 is TGCGCCAGCAGCCAAGTCACAGGGCGCGAAGGGGGAACCGGGGAGCTGTTTTTT. Amino acids: CASSQVTGREGGTGELFF.

The chain combines TRBV19 with TRBJ2-7; 9 bases map to TRBD1. The CDR3 length is 14 residues. V was clipped by 8 bases and J by 6 bases; unmatched bases: 11. CDR1 and CDR2 (germline): LNHDA, SQIVND (reference sequence). This CDR3 is CASAPGQGIGEQYF. CDR3 DNA: TGTGCCAGTGCACCGGGACAGGGAATCGGCGAGCAGTACTTC.

This chain uses TRBV27 with TRBJ2-7; 9 positions match TRBD2. J gave up 0 bases and V 3 bases, and 9 bases lay outside the gene matches. The germline V gene encodes CDR1 MNHEY and CDR2 SMNVEV (reference sequence). CDR3 length equals 17 residues. The CDR3 is CASSFLAGPTSSYEQYF. In DNA form, the CDR3 reads TGTGCCAGCAGTTTTCTAGCGGGACCCACCAGCTCCTACGAGCAGTACTTC.

The rearrangement links TRBV28 to TRBJ1-5, with D possibly matching TRBD1 (6 bases). The germline gives CDR1 MDHEN, CDR2 SYDVKM. This CDR3 region has 15 residues. V shed 2 bases and J shed 2 bases, with 10 bases lying between them. CDR3 coding DNA: TGTGCCAGCAGTTTACAGGGGAGGGGCAATCAGCCCCAGCATTTT. Translated, it gives CASSLQGRGNQPQHF.

CDR3 DNA: TGTGCCAGTAGTATTCAGACTTATAGCAATCAGCCCCAGCATTTT. Its translation is CASSIQTYSNQPQHF. This chain links TRBV19 with TRBJ1-5; unclear D gene. The V gene lost 3 bases and the J gene lost 0 bases, with 9 bases spanning the gap. CDR3 length: 15 residues. The germline gives CDR1 LNHDA, CDR2 SQIVND (reference sequence).

This clone has just a few counts. The chain employs TRBV18 and TRBJ1-1; 8 nucleotides agree with TRBD1. This CDR3 region has 16 residues. Germline CDR1 KGHSH, CDR2 LQKENI. J lost 6 bases, V lost 4 bases, and 13 bases had no gene match. The DNA for the CDR3 is TGTGCCAGCTCACAAAACGCCGGTGTGACAGGGGCTGAAGCTTTCTTT. It encodes CASSQNAGVTGAEAFF.

The chain's CDR3 is CATSDLAGGTQYF. CDR3 nucleotide sequence: TGTGCCACCAGTGATTTGGCGGGGGGGACCCAGTACTTC. The chain joins TRBV24-1 to TRBJ2-5; TRBD2 matches at 8 bases. Per the germline V gene, CDR1 is KGHDR and CDR2 is SFDVKD. The V segment lost 0 bases and the J segment 7 bases; nucleotides outside the gene matches: 0. The CDR3 runs to 13 residues.